This T cell receptor (beta chain) was observed in a study of blood T cells in healthy people across ages. Comments on this clonotype: Its specificity is unknown.

The germline V gene has CDR1 PRHDT and CDR2 FYEKMQ (reference sequence). The CDR3 sequence is 16 residues long. Trimming took off 2 bases at V and 6 bases at J, with 17 bases between the two ends. Findings and limits, study-wide: Observed TCR beta diversity showed a strong correlation with the percentage of naive T cells as measured by flow cytometry.

Using a J-beta primer mix together with a sample-barcoded 5' primer, a second PCR was run for about 6 to 11 cycles. TCRdb redid the calling of the 5' RACE reads with MiXCR, one entry per CDR3 protein. The sample holds 1.5 million to 2 million distinct CDR3 sequences; about 50% are singletons and the top ten take less than 2.5%. Healthy Caucasians from Russia aged about 6 to 95 served as donors. The TCR was taken from a middle-aged woman in good health. Source material: blood. The rearrangement joins TRBV13 to TRBJ2-1; a weak D match, TRBD2 (7 bases). As DNA, the CDR3 is TGTGCCAGCAGCTTAAAGTACAGGGAGGGTTCCAATGAGCAGTTCTTC. Protein: CASSLKYREGSNEQFF.